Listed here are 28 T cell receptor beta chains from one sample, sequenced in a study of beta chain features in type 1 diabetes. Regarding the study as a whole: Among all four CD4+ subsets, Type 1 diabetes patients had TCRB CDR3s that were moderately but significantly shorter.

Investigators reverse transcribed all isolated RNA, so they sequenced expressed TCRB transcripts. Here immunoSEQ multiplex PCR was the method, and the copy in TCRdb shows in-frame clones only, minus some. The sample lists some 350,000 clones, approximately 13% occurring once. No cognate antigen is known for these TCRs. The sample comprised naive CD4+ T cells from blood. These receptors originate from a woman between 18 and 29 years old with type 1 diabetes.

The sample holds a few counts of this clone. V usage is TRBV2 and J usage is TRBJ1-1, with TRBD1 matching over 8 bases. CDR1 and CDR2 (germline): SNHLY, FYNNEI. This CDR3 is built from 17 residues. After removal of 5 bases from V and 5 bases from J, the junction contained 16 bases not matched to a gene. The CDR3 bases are TGTGCCAGCAGTTGGGACTCGAAGACAGGGGCGATGACTGAAGCTTTCTTT. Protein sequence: CASSWDSKTGAMTEAFF. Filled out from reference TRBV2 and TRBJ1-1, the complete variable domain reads EPEVTQTPSHQVTQMGQEVILRCVPISNHLYFYWYRQILGQKVEFLVSFYNNEISEKSEIFDDQFSVERPDGSNFTLKIRSTKLEDSAMYFCASSWDSKTGAMTEAFFGQGTRLTVV.

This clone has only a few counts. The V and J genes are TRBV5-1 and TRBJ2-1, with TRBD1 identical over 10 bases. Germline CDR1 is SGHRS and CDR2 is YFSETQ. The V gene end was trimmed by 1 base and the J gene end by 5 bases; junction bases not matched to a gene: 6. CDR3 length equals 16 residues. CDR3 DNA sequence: TGCGCCAGCAGCTTGTTCCCGGGGACAGGGGACAATGAGCAGTTCTTC. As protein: CASSLFPGTGDNEQFF.

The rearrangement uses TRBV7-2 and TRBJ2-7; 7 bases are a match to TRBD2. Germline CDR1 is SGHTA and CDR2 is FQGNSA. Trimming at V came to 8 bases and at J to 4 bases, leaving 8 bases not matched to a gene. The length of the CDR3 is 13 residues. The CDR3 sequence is CASALGTIYEQYV. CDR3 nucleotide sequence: TGTGCCAGCGCCCTAGGGACTATATACGAGCAGTACGTC.

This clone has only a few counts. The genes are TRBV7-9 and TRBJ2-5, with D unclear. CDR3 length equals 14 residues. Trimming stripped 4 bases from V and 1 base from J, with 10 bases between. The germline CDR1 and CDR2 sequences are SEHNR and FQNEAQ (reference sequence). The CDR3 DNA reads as TGTGCCAGCAGCTCGAGGAGTCTCCAAGAGACCCAGTACTTC. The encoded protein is CASSSRSLQETQYF.

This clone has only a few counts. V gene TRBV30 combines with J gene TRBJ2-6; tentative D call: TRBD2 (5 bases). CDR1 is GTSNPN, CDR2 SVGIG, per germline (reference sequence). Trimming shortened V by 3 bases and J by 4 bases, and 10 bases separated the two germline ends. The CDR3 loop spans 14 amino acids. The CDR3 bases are TGTGCCTGGAGGCTAGCTTCAGGGGCCAACGTCCTGACTTTC. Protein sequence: CAWRLASGANVLTF.

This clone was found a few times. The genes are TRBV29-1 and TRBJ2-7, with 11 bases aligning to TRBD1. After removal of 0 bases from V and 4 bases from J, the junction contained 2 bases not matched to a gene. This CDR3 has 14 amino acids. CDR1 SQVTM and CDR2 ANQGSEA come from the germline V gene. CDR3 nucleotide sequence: TGCAGCGTTGAAGATGGGGACAGGGGGTACGAGCAGTACGTC. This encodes CSVEDGDRGYEQYV.

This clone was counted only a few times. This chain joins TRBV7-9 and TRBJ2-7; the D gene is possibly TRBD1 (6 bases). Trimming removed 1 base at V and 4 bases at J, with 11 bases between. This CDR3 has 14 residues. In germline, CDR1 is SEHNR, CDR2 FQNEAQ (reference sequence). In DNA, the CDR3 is TGTGCCAGCAGCTTAGACGGCAGGGGTTACGAGCAGTACTTC. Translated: CASSLDGRGYEQYF.

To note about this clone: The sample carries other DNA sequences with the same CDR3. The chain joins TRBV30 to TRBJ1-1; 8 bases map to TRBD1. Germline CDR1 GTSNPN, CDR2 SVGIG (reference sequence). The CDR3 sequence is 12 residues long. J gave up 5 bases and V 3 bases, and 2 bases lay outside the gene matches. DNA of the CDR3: TGTGCCTGGAGCGACAGGGGTACTGAAGCTTTCTTT. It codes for CAWSDRGTEAFF.

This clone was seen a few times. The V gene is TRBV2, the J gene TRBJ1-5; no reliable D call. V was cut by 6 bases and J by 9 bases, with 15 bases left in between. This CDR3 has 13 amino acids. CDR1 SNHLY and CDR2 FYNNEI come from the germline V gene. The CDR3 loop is CASRETFLGPQHF. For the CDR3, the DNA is TGTGCCAGCAGGGAGACCTTCCTCGGGCCCCAGCATTTT.

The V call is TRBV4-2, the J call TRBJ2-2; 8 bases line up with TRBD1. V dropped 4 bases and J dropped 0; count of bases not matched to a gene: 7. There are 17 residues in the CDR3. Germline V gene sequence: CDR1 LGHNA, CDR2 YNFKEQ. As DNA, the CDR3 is TGTGCCAGCAGCCCCACAGGGGGTCCGGCGAACACCGGGGAGCTGTTTTTT. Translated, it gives CASSPTGGPANTGELFF.

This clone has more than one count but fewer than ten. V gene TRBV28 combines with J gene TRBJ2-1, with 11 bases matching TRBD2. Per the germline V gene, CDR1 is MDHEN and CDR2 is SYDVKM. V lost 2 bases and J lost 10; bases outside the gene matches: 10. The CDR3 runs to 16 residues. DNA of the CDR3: TGTGCCAGCAGTTTAGGGAGACTAGCGGGAAAATGGGAGCAGTTCTTC. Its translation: CASSLGRLAGKWEQFF.

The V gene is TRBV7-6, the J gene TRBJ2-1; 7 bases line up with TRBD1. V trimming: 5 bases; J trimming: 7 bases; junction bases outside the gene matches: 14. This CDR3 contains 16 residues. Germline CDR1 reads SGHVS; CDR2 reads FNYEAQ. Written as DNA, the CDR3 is TGTGCCAGCAGCCTCTTCGACAGGGTGGGTTCAAATGAGCAGTTCTTC. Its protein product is CASSLFDRVGSNEQFF.

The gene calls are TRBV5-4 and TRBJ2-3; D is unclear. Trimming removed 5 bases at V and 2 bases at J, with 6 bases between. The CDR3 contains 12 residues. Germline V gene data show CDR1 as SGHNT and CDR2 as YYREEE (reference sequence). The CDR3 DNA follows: TGTGCCAGCAGTTCCATCACAGATACGCAGTATTTT. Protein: CASSSITDTQYF.

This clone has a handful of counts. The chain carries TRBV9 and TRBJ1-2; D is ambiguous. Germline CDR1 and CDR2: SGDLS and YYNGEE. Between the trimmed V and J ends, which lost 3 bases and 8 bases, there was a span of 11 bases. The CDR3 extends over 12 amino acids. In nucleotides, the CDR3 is TGTGCCAGCAGCGATCGGTCTATAGGCTACACCTTC. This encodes CASSDRSIGYTF. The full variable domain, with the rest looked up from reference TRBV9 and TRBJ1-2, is DSGVTQTPKHLITATGQRVTLRCSPRSGDLSVYWYQQSLDQGLQFLIQYYNGEERAKGNILERFSAQQFPDLHSELNLSSLELGDSALYFCASSDRSIGYTFGSGTRLTVV.

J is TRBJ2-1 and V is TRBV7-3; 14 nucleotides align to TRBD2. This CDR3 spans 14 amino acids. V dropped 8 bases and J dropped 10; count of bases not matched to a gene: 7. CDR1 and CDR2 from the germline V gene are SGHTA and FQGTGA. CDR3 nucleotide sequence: TGTGCCAGCGGGTATGGGACTAGCGGGAGCGAGCAGTTCTTC. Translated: CASGYGTSGSEQFF.

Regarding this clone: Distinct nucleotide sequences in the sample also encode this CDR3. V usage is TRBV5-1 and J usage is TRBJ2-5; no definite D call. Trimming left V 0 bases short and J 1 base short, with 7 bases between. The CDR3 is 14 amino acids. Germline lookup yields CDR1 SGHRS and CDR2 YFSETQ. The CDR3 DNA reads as TGCGCCAGCAGCTTGGGAACAGTCCAAGAGACCCAGTACTTC. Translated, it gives CASSLGTVQETQYF.

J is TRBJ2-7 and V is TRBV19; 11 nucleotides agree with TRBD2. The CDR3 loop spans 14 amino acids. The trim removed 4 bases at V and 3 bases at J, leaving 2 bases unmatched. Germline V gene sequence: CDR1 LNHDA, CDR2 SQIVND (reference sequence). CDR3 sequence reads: CASSTLAGGYEQYF. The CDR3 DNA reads TGTGCCAGTAGTACGCTAGCGGGAGGCTACGAGCAGTACTTC. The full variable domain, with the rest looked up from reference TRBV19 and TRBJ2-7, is DGGITQSPKYLFRKEGQNVTLSCEQNLNHDAMYWYRQDPGQGLRLIYYSQIVNDFQKGDIAEGYSVSREKKESFPLTVTSAQKNPTAFYLCASSTLAGGYEQYFGPGTRLTVT.

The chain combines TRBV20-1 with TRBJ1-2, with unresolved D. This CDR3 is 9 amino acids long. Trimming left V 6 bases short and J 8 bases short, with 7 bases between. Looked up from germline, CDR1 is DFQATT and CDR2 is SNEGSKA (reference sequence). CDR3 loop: CSAPQGYTF. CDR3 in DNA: TGCAGTGCCCCACAGGGCTACACCTTC.

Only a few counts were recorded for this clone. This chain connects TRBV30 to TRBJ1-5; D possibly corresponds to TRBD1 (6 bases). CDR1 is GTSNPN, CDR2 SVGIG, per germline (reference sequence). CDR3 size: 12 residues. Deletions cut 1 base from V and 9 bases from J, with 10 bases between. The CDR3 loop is CAWSGKGGPQHF. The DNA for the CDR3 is TGTGCCTGGAGTGGCAAAGGGGGGCCCCAGCATTTT.

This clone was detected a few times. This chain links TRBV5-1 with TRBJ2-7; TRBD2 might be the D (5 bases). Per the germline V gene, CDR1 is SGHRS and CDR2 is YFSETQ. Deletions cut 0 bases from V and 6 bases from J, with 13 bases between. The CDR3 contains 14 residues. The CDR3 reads CASSLERVGAEQYF. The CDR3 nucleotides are TGCGCCAGCAGCTTGGAGAGGGTCGGCGCCGAGCAGTACTTC. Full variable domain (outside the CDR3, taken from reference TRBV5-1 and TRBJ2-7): KAGVTQTPRYLIKTRGQQVTLSCSPISGHRSVSWYQQTPGQGLQFLFEYFSETQRNKGNFPGRFSGRQFSNSRSEMNVSTLELGDSALYLCASSLERVGAEQYFGPGTRLTVT.

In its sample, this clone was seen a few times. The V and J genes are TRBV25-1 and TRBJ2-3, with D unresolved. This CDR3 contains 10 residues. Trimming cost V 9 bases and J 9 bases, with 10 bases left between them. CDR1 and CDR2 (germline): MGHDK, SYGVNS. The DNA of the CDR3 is TGTGCCAGTGCTCTGGAGACGCAGTATTTT. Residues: CASALETQYF.

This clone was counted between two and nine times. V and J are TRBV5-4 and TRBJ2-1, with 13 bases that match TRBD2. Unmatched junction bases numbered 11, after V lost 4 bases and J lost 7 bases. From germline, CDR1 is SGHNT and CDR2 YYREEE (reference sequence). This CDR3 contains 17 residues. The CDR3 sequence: CASSRHGGLAGTNEQFF. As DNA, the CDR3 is TGTGCCAGCAGCCGTCATGGGGGACTAGCGGGGACAAATGAGCAGTTCTTC.

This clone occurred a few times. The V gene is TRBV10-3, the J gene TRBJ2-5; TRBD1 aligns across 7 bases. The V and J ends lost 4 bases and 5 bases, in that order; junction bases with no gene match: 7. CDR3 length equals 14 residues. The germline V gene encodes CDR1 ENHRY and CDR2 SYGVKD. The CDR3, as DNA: TGTGCCATCAGTGGGGTCCCGACAGGGGAGACCCAGTACTTC. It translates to CAISGVPTGETQYF.

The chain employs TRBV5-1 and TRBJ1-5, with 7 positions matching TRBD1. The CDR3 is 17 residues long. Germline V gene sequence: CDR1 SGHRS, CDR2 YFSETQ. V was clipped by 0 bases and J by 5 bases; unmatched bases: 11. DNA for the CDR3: TGCGCCAGCAGCTTGGCTAATCGTCAGGGGGGATATCAGCCCCAGCATTTT. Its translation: CASSLANRQGGYQPQHF.

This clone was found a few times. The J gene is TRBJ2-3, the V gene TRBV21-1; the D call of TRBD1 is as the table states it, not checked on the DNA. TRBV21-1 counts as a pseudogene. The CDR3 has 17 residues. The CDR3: CASSKAQGARVADTQYF. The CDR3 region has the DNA TGTGCCAGCAGCAAAGCACAGGGGGCGAGGGTTGCAGATACGCAGTATTTT.

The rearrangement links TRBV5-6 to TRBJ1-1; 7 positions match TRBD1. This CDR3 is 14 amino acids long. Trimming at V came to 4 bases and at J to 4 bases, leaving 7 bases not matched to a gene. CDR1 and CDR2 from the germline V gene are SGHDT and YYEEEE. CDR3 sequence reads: CASSLTGFGTEAFF. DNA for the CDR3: TGTGCCAGCAGCCTGACAGGGTTCGGCACTGAAGCTTTCTTT.

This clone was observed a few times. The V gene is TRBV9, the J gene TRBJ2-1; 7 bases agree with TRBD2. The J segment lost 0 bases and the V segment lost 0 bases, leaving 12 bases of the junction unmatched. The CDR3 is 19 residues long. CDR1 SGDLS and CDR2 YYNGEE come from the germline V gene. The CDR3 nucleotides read TGTGCCAGCAGCGTAGTTGGTGGGGTAGCGGGTTACTCCTACAATGAGCAGTTCTTC. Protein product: CASSVVGGVAGYSYNEQFF.

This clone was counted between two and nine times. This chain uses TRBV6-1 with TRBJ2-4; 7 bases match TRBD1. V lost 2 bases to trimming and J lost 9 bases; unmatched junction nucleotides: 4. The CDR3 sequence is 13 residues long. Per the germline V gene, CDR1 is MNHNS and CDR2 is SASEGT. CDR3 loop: CASSESPGGIQYF. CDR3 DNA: TGTGCCAGCAGTGAAAGTCCAGGGGGCATTCAGTACTTC.